Shown below are 24 T cell receptor beta chains from a single sample sequenced in a study of blood T cell repertoires in COVID-19. The table came from immunoSEQ multiplex PCR; TCRdb's copy has only in-frame clones and leaves some out. The sample lists tens of thousands of clones; approximately 90% were seen once. What was sequenced was peripheral blood. The source of these receptors is a man aged 45-65 years in a cohort sampled during active COVID-19.

This sequence joins TRBV19 and TRBJ1-4; D call uncertain. Germline V gene lookup returns CDR1 LNHDA and CDR2 SQIVND (reference sequence). The V end was cut by 1 base, the J end by 0 bases, with 6 bases between. The CDR3 totals 15 residues. In DNA, the CDR3 is TGTGCCAGTAGTATAGCGATAGCAACTAATGAAAAACTGTTTTTT. Amino acid sequence: CASSIAIATNEKLFF.

This chain uses TRBV4-1 with TRBJ1-1, with TRBD1 matching over 7 bases. Germline V CDR1 and CDR2: MGHRA, YSYEKL. The CDR3 extends over 15 amino acids. Trimming at V came to 5 bases and at J to 5 bases, leaving 11 bases not matched to a gene. CDR3 coding DNA: TGCGCCAGCAGCGCAACAGGGGACGGTGTGACTGAAGCTTTCTTT. Amino acids: CASSATGDGVTEAFF.

The J gene is TRBJ2-3, the V gene TRBV2; TRBD2 aligns across 13 bases. Losses at the gene ends were 4 bases for V and 3 bases for J; bases not matched to a gene: 1. Per germline, CDR1 SNHLY and CDR2 FYNNEI. CDR3 length equals 15 residues. The CDR3 sequence: CASSGLAGGTDTQYF. In DNA, the CDR3 is TGTGCCAGCAGTGGACTAGCGGGGGGAACAGATACGCAGTATTTT.

This clone was seen a few times. This sequence joins TRBV4-3 and TRBJ2-1, with 7 bases aligning to TRBD1. This CDR3 region has 18 residues. Germline V gene data show CDR1 as LGHNA and CDR2 as YSLEER. The junction had 21 bases not matched to a gene; V was cut back by 11 bases and J by 2 bases. The CDR3 DNA is TGCGCCGGGACGGGACAGAAACTTAAAATAGAAACCTACAATGAGCAGTTCTTC. This codes for CAGTGQKLKIETYNEQFF.

The chain uses TRBV7-9 and TRBJ1-1, with TRBD1 matching 10 bases. Germline-derived CDR1 and CDR2 are SEHNR and FQNEAQ (reference sequence). The J segment lost 4 bases and the V segment lost 5 bases, leaving 13 bases of the junction unmatched. CDR3 length: 17 amino acids. The CDR3 loop is CASSTWTGGTRFTEAFF. CDR3 coding DNA: TGTGCCAGCAGCACCTGGACAGGGGGTACAAGGTTCACTGAAGCTTTCTTT.

The chain uses TRBV6-2 or TRBV6-3 and TRBJ2-7; D is undetermined. Deletions cut 2 bases from V and 5 bases from J, with 7 bases between. This CDR3 is built from 12 residues. Germline assignment: CDR1 MNHEY and CDR2 SVGEGT. DNA of the CDR3: TGTGCCAGCAGTTACCCCTCGGACGAGCAGTACTTC. Amino acid sequence: CASSYPSDEQYF.

The chain employs TRBV21-1 and TRBJ2-5; the D call of TRBD1 is as the table states it, not checked on the DNA. TRBV21-1 constitutes a pseudogene. This CDR3 spans 18 amino acids. The CDR3 spells CASSPRDRSYTGQETQYF. Written as DNA, the CDR3 is TGTGCCAGCAGCCCCCGGGACAGAAGCTATACAGGCCAAGAGACCCAGTACTTC.

The J gene is TRBJ1-5, the V gene TRBV7-8; the D gene is possibly TRBD1 (5 bases). The V gene lost 1 base and the J gene lost 6 bases, with 16 bases spanning the gap. The CDR3 extends over 16 amino acids. Germline V lookup: CDR1 SGHVS, CDR2 FQNEAQ. The DNA of the CDR3 is TGTGCCAGCAGCTTAGTAGGCAGGGTTGGTTCTCAGCCCCAGCATTTT. Its translation is CASSLVGRVGSQPQHF.

This clone was detected only a few times. This sequence joins TRBV3-1 (or the pseudogene TRBV3-2) and TRBJ2-1, with TRBD2 matching over 9 bases. V lost 4 bases to trimming and J lost 8 bases; unmatched junction nucleotides: 15. CDR3 length: 17 residues. Germline lookup yields CDR1 LGHDT and CDR2 YNNKEL (reference sequence). CDR3 nucleotides: TGTGCCAGCAGCCCCCGGGCTAGCGGGACCCTGCGCGATGAGCAGTTCTTC. Amino acid sequence: CASSPRASGTLRDEQFF.

V and J are TRBV6-5 and TRBJ1-1, with 10 bases aligning to TRBD1. The CDR3 runs 15 residues. V lost 8 bases, J lost 5 bases, and 11 bases stayed unmatched. Looked up from germline, CDR1 is MNHEY and CDR2 is SVGAGI. This chain's CDR3 is CASASWDRGLTEAFF. CDR3 bases: TGTGCCAGCGCCAGCTGGGACAGGGGTTTGACTGAAGCTTTCTTT.

This clone was found a few times. The chain joins TRBV7-2 to TRBJ2-5, with D hard to call. The CDR3 is 18 residues long. Germline CDR1 is SGHTA and CDR2 is FQGNSA. V lost 5 bases and J 5 bases, leaving 27 bases between the germline ends. CDR3 nucleotide sequence: TGTGCCAGCAGCGAATCAGCCCAGGTGGCAGGCCGGTCGGAGACCCAGTACTTC. Protein: CASSESAQVAGRSETQYF.

The chain links TRBV7-3 to TRBJ2-3; 8 bases align to TRBD1. The CDR3 totals 16 residues. Looked up from germline, CDR1 is SGHTA and CDR2 is FQGTGA. V lost 3 bases, J lost 0 bases, and 5 bases stayed unmatched. CDR3 amino acids: CASSLGDRLSTDTQYF. The CDR3, as DNA: TGTGCCAGCAGCTTGGGGGACAGGCTTAGCACAGATACGCAGTATTTT.

J is TRBJ1-1 and V is TRBV19, with 7 bases aligning to TRBD1. Germline V gene sequence: CDR1 LNHDA, CDR2 SQIVND (reference sequence). The J segment lost 0 bases and the V segment lost 5 bases, leaving 6 bases of the junction unmatched. The CDR3 is 15 amino acids. The CDR3 DNA sequence: TGTGCCAGTAGTTCCCGGACAGGCCTGAACACTGAAGCTTTCTTT. It is translated as CASSSRTGLNTEAFF.

This clone was recorded once. The chain carries TRBV21-1 and TRBJ2-3; TRBD1 is taken as the D call from the table, unchecked against the DNA. TRBV21-1 is deemed a pseudogene. The CDR3 contains 18 residues. DNA of the CDR3: TGTGCCAGCAGCAATCCCTTCCTTACAGGGTCCGACACAGATACGCAGTATTTT. Translated, it gives CASSNPFLTGSDTDTQYF.

This clone appeared a few times. This rearrangement joins TRBV5-4 to TRBJ2-7; 8 bases agree with TRBD2. CDR3 size: 15 residues. Per germline, CDR1 SGHNT and CDR2 YYREEE (reference sequence). The V and J ends lost 0 bases and 0 bases, in that order; junction bases with no gene match: 2. CDR3 residues: CASSLERGTSYEQYF. In DNA, the CDR3 is TGTGCCAGCAGCTTGGAGCGGGGGACCTCCTACGAGCAGTACTTC.

This chain joins TRBV7-6 and TRBJ2-7; perhaps TRBD2 as D (5 bases). The CDR3 contains 15 residues. Germline CDR1 reads SGHVS; CDR2 reads FNYEAQ. V lost 3 bases and J lost 4, with 16 bases in between. Here the CDR3 reads CASSLSPGAGYEQYF. The DNA for the CDR3 is TGTGCCAGCAGCTTGAGCCCAGGCGCGGGTTACGAGCAGTACTTC. The variable domain in full, with the rest retrieved from reference TRBV7-6 and TRBJ2-7, is GAGVSQSPRYKVTKRGQDVALRCDPISGHVSLYWYRQALGQGPEFLTYFNYEAQQDKSGLPNDRFSAERPEGSISTLTIQRTEQRDSAMYRCASSLSPGAGYEQYFGPGTRLTVT.

The chain uses TRBV11-3 and TRBJ2-3; 13 nucleotides match TRBD2. Trimming cost V 3 bases and J 5 bases; bases outside gene matches: 11. CDR3 size: 18 residues. Per the germline V gene, CDR1 is SGHNT and CDR2 is YENEEA. The CDR3 loop is CASSFAILAGGALDTQYF. The CDR3 coding sequence is TGTGCCAGCAGCTTCGCCATACTAGCGGGGGGGGCGTTAGATACGCAGTATTTT.

The V and J genes are TRBV24-1 and TRBJ2-1; unclear D gene. The CDR3 is 14 amino acids. CDR1 KGHDR and CDR2 SFDVKD come from the germline V gene. The V gene lost 7 bases and the J gene lost 7 bases, with 16 bases spanning the gap. As DNA, the CDR3 is TGTGCCACCAGCCCAACCAACCCAGGTAATGAGCAGTTCTTC. Protein sequence: CATSPTNPGNEQFF.

The CDR3 DNA reads TGTGCCAGCAGCTCGGACAGATCCCCCCTTGGCTACACCTTC. Its protein product is CASSSDRSPLGYTF. This chain uses TRBV7-2 with TRBJ1-2, with D perhaps TRBD1 (6 bases). The CDR3 loop spans 14 amino acids. The germline V and J ends were trimmed by 4 bases and 7 bases, with 16 bases remaining between them. Germline CDR1 SGHTA, CDR2 FQGNSA.

The chain links TRBV11-2 to TRBJ1-1; D is possibly TRBD1 (6 bases). The CDR3 runs 13 residues. V was pared by 2 bases and J by 6 bases, with 10 bases between. CDR1 and CDR2 from the germline V gene are SGHAT and FQNNGV. As DNA, the CDR3 is TGTGCCAGCAGCTTAACAGGGATGTCTGAAGCTTTCTTT. Translating gives CASSLTGMSEAFF.

This clone occurred a few times. This sequence joins TRBV6-5 and TRBJ2-7; TRBD1 matches at 10 bases. This CDR3 has 15 residues. V trimming: 5 bases; J trimming: 5 bases; junction bases outside the gene matches: 9. Per the germline V gene, CDR1 is MNHEY and CDR2 is SVGAGI. The CDR3 protein is CASSPPGTGADEQYF. The CDR3 bases are TGTGCCAGCAGTCCCCCGGGGACAGGGGCAGACGAGCAGTACTTC.

Only one count was recorded for this clone. The CDR3 region has the DNA TGTGCCACCGGGTGGACAGGGCCAACAGAGCTGTTTTTT. Protein product: CATGWTGPTELFF. The V and J genes are TRBV6-5 and TRBJ2-2, with 8 bases matching TRBD1. Per the germline V gene, CDR1 is MNHEY and CDR2 is SVGAGI. V lost 10 bases and J lost 11; bases outside the gene matches: 12. CDR3 length: 13 residues.

This clone was detected only a few times. The rearrangement uses TRBV28 and TRBJ2-5, with 8 bases matching TRBD1. Germline V gene sequence: CDR1 MDHEN, CDR2 SYDVKM. The CDR3 consists of 13 residues. V gave up 2 bases and J gave up 6 bases; unmatched junction bases: 2. The CDR3 protein is CASSLPGGKTQYF. The CDR3 coding sequence is TGTGCCAGCAGTTTACCAGGGGGCAAGACCCAGTACTTC.

V is TRBV5-6 and J is TRBJ1-1; no reliable D call. The CDR3 loop spans 12 amino acids. Germline V gives CDR1 SGHDT, CDR2 YYEEEE. Trimming cost V 0 bases and J 8 bases, with 8 bases left between them. The CDR3 DNA sequence: TGTGCCAGCAGCTTGGGGCAGTTAGAAGCTTTCTTT. Translation: CASSLGQLEAFF.